A selection of T cell receptor beta chains follows, all from one sample in a study of T-cell memory formation after mild COVID-19. From the 5' RACE reads, TCRdb called clonotypes with MiXCR, one entry per CDR3 protein. This table holds about 250,000 distinct CDR3 sequences, 15% to 19% found once. The sequenced material came from PBMCs or a T cell subset sorted from them (not recorded which). All receptors derive from an adult woman who had mild COVID-19 (a few samples of this study predate the infection). Cell type and time point are not known. Each CDR3 is given with its conserved first and last residue. A D gene is named only where the DNA matches it firmly. Not every row has a clone size; where given, it reads once, few, many or a size class.

d_call	clone_size	v_call	j_call	cdr3_nt	cdr3_aa
NA	NA	TRBV12-3/TRBV12-4	TRBJ1-5	TGTGCCAGCAGTTTAGCTCCCCCTCGGGAGCCCCAGCATTTT	CASSLAPPREPQHF
TRBD2	NA	TRBV7-9	TRBJ2-1	TGTGCCAGCAGCTTCGGACTAGCGGGGGTATCCTACAATGAGCAGTTCTTC	CASSFGLAGVSYNEQFF
TRBD2	few	TRBV5-6	TRBJ2-1	TGTGCCAGCAGCTTGGCCGGGACTAGCGACTACAATGAGCAGTTCTTC	CASSLAGTSDYNEQFF
TRBD2	NA	TRBV20-1	TRBJ2-7	TGCAGTGCTAGAGGAGCGGGGGCCCAACGACAATACGAGCAGTACTTC	CSARGAGAQRQYEQYF
NA	many	TRBV5-1	TRBJ2-1	TGCGCCAGCAGGTGGGCCGAAACCTACAATGAGCAGTTCTTC	CASRWAETYNEQFF
NA	NA	TRBV2	TRBJ2-2	TGTGCCAGCAGTAAAAACACCGGGGAGCTGTTTTTT	CASSKNTGELFF
TRBD1	few	TRBV7-3	TRBJ1-2	TGTGCCAGCAGCTCCGGGACAGGGGCCCACTACACCTTC	CASSSGTGAHYTF
NA	NA	TRBV20-1	TRBJ1-6	TGCAGTGCTATGCCAAGCTCCTATAATTCACCCCTCCACTTT	CSAMPSSYNSPLHF
NA	NA	TRBV4-1	TRBJ1-1	TGCGCCAGCAGCCCAAACATATTATACCGGGAACCGACGAACACTGAAGCTTTCTTT	CASSPNILYREPTNTEAFF
NA	few	TRBV7-9	TRBJ1-6	TGTGCCAGCAGCTTACCTACCTATAATTCACCCCTCCACTTT	CASSLPTYNSPLHF
NA	NA	TRBV12-3/TRBV12-4	TRBJ2-4	TGTGCCAGCAGTGCCAAAAACATTCAGTACTTC	CASSAKNIQYF
NA	NA	TRBV7-8	TRBJ1-2	TGTGCCAGCAGCTTAGTTCGGGGACCGCAGCGGGTCCATGGCTACACCTTC	CASSLVRGPQRVHGYTF
NA	NA	TRBV9	TRBJ2-5	TGTGCCAGCAGCGTAGGGATTACCCAAGAGACCCAGTACTTC	CASSVGITQETQYF
TRBD1	NA	TRBV19	TRBJ2-1	TGTGCCAGTAGTACGACAGGGTATGAGCAGTTCTTC	CASSTTGYEQFF
NA	NA	TRBV7-9	TRBJ1-1	TGTGCCAGCAGCACCTCGGTGGGGCCAGCACGATCTGAAGCTTTCTTT	CASSTSVGPARSEAFF
NA	NA	TRBV7-3	TRBJ1-1	TGTGCCAGCAGCTTAACGACGGAGTACACTGAAGCTTTCTTT	CASSLTTEYTEAFF
NA	few	TRBV4-1	TRBJ1-1	TGCGCCAGCAGCCCCCCCCCGGGGGGGTTGAACACTGAAGCTTTCTTT	CASSPPPGGLNTEAFF
NA	few	TRBV9	TRBJ1-1	TGTGCCAGCAGCGGGGACGGATGGAACACTGAAGCTTTCTTT	CASSGDGWNTEAFF
NA	many	TRBV3-1	TRBJ2-5	TGTGCCAGCAGCCGAATGGTGGGGTTCCAAGAGACCCAGTACTTC	CASSRMVGFQETQYF
NA	NA	TRBV18	TRBJ2-1	TGTGCCAGCTCACCACGGAATAGTTACAATGAGCAGTTCTTC	CASSPRNSYNEQFF
NA	few	TRBV7-2	TRBJ1-5	TGTGCCAGCAGCTTACGCGACCAGCCCCAGCATTTT	CASSLRDQPQHF
NA	NA	TRBV3-1	TRBJ2-1	TGTGCCAGCAGCCAAGATGACGTGTTCAATGAGCAGTTCTTC	CASSQDDVFNEQFF
TRBD1	NA	TRBV3-1	TRBJ2-1	TGTGCCAGCAGCCAGGGACAGGGCTACAATGAGCAGTTCTTC	CASSQGQGYNEQFF
TRBD2	NA	TRBV19	TRBJ2-7	TGTGCCAGTAGTACTTCGGGACTAGCGGGGTCCTACGAGCAGTACTTC	CASSTSGLAGSYEQYF
NA	NA	TRBV14	TRBJ2-1	TGTGCCAGCAGCCACGGACCCGTGGGGCAGTTCTTC	CASSHGPVGQFF
TRBD1	NA	TRBV2	TRBJ1-2	TGTGCCAGCGTCGAGGGACAGGCTAACTATGGCTACACCTTC	CASVEGQANYGYTF
TRBD1	NA	TRBV3-1	TRBJ1-2	TGTGCCAGCAGCCTCACAAACCGACAGGGTAGTGGCTACACCTTC	CASSLTNRQGSGYTF
TRBD1	NA	TRBV4-2	TRBJ1-2	TGTGCCAGCAGCCAGGAAACAGGGGACTATGGCTACACCTTC	CASSQETGDYGYTF
TRBD1	few	TRBV4-1	TRBJ1-2	TGCGCCAGCAGCCAACCAACAGGGGGCGCTTCCTATGGCTACACCTTC	CASSQPTGGASYGYTF
TRBD2	NA	TRBV4-2	TRBJ2-1	TGTGCCAGCAGCCAAGATCCAGCGGGGGGGTACAATGAGCAGTTCTTC	CASSQDPAGGYNEQFF
NA	NA	TRBV18	TRBJ2-2	TGTGCCAGCTCACATCCTGACAGGCCCACCGGGGAGCTGTTTTTT	CASSHPDRPTGELFF
TRBD1	many	TRBV3-1	TRBJ2-1	TGTGCCAGCGGGGGACAGGTCAATGAGCAGTTCTTC	CASGGQVNEQFF
TRBD1	few	TRBV7-9	TRBJ2-1	TGTGCCAGCAGCCAGAGGGGACAGGGAGGCAATGAGCAGTTCTTC	CASSQRGQGGNEQFF
TRBD2	few	TRBV6-2/TRBV6-3	TRBJ2-1	TGTGCCAGCAGGCATGGGACTAGCGGGAGTCTATACAATGAGCAGTTCTTC	CASRHGTSGSLYNEQFF
NA	NA	TRBV7-9	TRBJ1-2	TGTGCCAGCAGCTTAGCGGACACAGTTAACTATGGCTACACCTTC	CASSLADTVNYGYTF
NA	few	TRBV20-1	TRBJ2-1	TGCAGTGCTAGTCCGGGTTACAGCATCAATGAGCAGTTCTTC	CSASPGYSINEQFF
TRBD2	many	TRBV6-4	TRBJ2-1	TGTGCCAGCATCATAGGGAGGGCTAGCGGGGGACTTGAGCAGTTCTTC	CASIIGRASGGLEQFF
NA	many	TRBV7-2	TRBJ2-7	TGTGCCAGCAGCTTAGGTCACCCATACGAGCAGTACTTC	CASSLGHPYEQYF
NA	NA	TRBV30	TRBJ1-2	TGTGCCTGGAGCCGAAGGGGACCCCTGGGCTATGGCTACACCTTC	CAWSRRGPLGYGYTF
NA	NA	TRBV5-1	TRBJ2-2	TGCGCCAGCAGTTCTCAAACACCGAACACCGGGGAGCTGTTTTTT	CASSSQTPNTGELFF
TRBD2	NA	TRBV7-2	TRBJ2-3	TGTGCCAGCAGCTTAGGCGGGAGAGTAGATACGCAGTATTTT	CASSLGGRVDTQYF
NA	NA	TRBV6-5	TRBJ1-1	TGTGCCAGCAGGCCTACAGGGTACACTGAAGCTTTCTTT	CASRPTGYTEAFF
TRBD2	few	TRBV6-5	TRBJ2-1	TGTGCCAGCAGCCGCCCCGGGACTAGCGGTGTAAATGAGCAGTTCTTC	CASSRPGTSGVNEQFF
TRBD2	many	TRBV29-1	TRBJ2-7	TGCAGCGTTGAAGATGGCGGGGGGACCTCCTACGAGCAGTACTTC	CSVEDGGGTSYEQYF
NA	NA	TRBV2	TRBJ2-3	TGTGCCAGCAGTCCGGGACTTAACACAGATACGCAGTATTTT	CASSPGLNTDTQYF
NA	few	TRBV30	TRBJ1-6	TGTGCCTGGAGTGTACTTAGGGATTCACCCCTCCACTTT	CAWSVLRDSPLHF
TRBD2	NA	TRBV7-2	TRBJ2-1	TGTGCCAGCACGCTGCGGGGCGGGAGTTTAAATGTCGAGCAGTTCTTC	CASTLRGGSLNVEQFF
TRBD2	NA	TRBV3-1	TRBJ2-5	TGTGCCAGCAGCCAAGTGGGACTAGCGGGGGGGTATCAAGAGACCCAGTACTTC	CASSQVGLAGGYQETQYF